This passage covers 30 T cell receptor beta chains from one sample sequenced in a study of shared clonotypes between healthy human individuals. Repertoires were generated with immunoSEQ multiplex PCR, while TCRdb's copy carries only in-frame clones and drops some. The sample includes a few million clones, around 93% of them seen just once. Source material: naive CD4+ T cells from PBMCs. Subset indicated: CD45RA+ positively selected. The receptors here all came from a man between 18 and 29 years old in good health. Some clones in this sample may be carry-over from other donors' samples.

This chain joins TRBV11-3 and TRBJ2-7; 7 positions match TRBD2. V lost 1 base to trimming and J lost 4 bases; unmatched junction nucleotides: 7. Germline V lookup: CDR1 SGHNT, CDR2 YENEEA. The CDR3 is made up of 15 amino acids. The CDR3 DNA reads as TGTGCCAGCAGCTTAGCCGTTAAACTAGCGTACGAGCAGTACTTC. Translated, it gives CASSLAVKLAYEQYF.

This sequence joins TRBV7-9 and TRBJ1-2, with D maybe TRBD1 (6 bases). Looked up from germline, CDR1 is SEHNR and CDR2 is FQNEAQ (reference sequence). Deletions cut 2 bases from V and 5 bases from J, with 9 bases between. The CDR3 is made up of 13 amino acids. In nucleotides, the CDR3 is TGTGCCAGCAGCTTATCCCAGGGGTATGGCTACACCTTC. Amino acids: CASSLSQGYGYTF.

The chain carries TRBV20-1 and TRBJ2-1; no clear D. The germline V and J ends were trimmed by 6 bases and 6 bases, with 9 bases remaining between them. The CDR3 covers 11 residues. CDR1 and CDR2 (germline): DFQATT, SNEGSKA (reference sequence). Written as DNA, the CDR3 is TGCAGTGCGCCCGGCCTCAATGAGCAGTTCTTC. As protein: CSAPGLNEQFF.

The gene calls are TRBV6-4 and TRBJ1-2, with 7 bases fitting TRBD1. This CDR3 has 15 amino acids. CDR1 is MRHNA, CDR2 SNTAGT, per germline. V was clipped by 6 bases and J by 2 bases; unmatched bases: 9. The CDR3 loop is CASRPTGQHNYGYTF. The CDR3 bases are TGTGCCAGCAGGCCAACGGGACAGCACAACTATGGCTACACCTTC.

This chain's CDR3 is CASSVGGTSGRPYF. In nucleotides, the CDR3 is TGTGCCAGCAGCGTAGGGGGGACTAGCGGGAGGCCGTATTTT. This chain uses TRBV9 with TRBJ2-3; TRBD2 matches at 15 bases. Germline V CDR1 and CDR2: SGDLS, YYNGEE. The ends lost 0 bases at V and 14 bases at J; junction bases unmatched: 4. This CDR3 contains 14 residues.

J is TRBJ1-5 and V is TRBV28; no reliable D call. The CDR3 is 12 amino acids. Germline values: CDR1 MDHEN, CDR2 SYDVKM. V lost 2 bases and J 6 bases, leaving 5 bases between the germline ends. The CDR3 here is CASSLIRQPQHF. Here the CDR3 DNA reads TGTGCCAGCAGTTTAATCCGTCAGCCCCAGCATTTT.

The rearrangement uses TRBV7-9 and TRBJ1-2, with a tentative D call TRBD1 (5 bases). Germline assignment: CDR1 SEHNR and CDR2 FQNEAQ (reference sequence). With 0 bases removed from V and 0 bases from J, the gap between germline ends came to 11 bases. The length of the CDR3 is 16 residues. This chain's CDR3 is CASSLAFDSSNYGYTF. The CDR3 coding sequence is TGTGCCAGCAGCTTAGCGTTTGACAGCTCTAACTATGGCTACACCTTC.

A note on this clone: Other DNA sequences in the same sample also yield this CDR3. Here the CDR3 reads CASSPGTGNNEQFF. CDR3 sequence (DNA): TGTGCCAGCTCACCTGGGACAGGGAACAATGAGCAGTTCTTC. This chain links TRBV18 with TRBJ2-1; 9 bases align to TRBD1. This CDR3 has 14 residues. V lost 3 bases to trimming and J lost 5 bases; unmatched junction nucleotides: 2. Germline V gives CDR1 KGHSH, CDR2 LQKENI.

The CDR3 bases are TGTGCCACCAGCAGAGATTATCGTACCGGAGGACTCTCCTACGAGCAGTACTTC. Translation: CATSRDYRTGGLSYEQYF. This rearrangement joins TRBV15 to TRBJ2-7, with D possibly TRBD2 on 5 matching bases. Trimming stripped 0 bases from V and 0 bases from J, with 18 bases between. CDR1 and CDR2 from the germline V gene are LNHNV and YYDKDF (reference sequence). This CDR3 spans 18 amino acids. Using reference TRBV15 and TRBJ2-7 for the parts outside the CDR3, the full variable domain is DAMVIQNPRYQVTQFGKPVTLSCSQTLNHNVMYWYQQKSSQAPKLLFHYYDKDFNNEADTPDNFQSRRPNTSFCFLDIRSPGLGDTAMYLCATSRDYRTGGLSYEQYFGPGTRLTVT.

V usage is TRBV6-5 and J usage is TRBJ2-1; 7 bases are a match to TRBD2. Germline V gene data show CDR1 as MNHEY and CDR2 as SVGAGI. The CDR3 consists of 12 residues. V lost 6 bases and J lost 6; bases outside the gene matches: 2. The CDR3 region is CASRRTSNEQFF. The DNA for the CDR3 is TGTGCCAGCAGGAGGACTAGCAATGAGCAGTTCTTC.

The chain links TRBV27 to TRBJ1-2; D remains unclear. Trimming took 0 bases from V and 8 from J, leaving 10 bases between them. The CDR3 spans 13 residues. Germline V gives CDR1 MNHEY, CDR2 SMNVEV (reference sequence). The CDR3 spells CASSLSVGRGYTF. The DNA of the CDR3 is TGTGCCAGCAGTTTATCGGTCGGTAGAGGCTACACCTTC.

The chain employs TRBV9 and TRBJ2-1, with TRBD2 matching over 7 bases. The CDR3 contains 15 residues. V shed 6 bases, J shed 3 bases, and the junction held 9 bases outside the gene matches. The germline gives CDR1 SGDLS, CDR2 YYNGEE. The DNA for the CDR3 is TGTGCCAGCAACTCCTTAGCGGGCTTCTACAATGAGCAGTTCTTC. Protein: CASNSLAGFYNEQFF.

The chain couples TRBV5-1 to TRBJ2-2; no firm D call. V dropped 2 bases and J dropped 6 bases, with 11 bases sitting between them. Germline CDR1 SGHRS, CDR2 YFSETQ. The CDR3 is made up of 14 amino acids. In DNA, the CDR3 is TGCGCCAGCAGCTTAGTCCCCCTGGCCGGGGAGCTGTTTTTT. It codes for CASSLVPLAGELFF. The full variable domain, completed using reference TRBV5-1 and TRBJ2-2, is KAGVTQTPRYLIKTRGQQVTLSCSPISGHRSVSWYQQTPGQGLQFLFEYFSETQRNKGNFPGRFSGRQFSNSRSEMNVSTLELGDSALYLCASSLVPLAGELFFGEGSRLTVL.

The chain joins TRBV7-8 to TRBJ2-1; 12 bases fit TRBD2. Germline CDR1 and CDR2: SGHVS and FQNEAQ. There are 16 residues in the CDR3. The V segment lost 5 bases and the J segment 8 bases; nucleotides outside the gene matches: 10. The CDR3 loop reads CASSIQTSGRIHEQFF. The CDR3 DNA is TGTGCCAGCAGCATACAGACTAGCGGGAGAATCCATGAGCAGTTCTTC.

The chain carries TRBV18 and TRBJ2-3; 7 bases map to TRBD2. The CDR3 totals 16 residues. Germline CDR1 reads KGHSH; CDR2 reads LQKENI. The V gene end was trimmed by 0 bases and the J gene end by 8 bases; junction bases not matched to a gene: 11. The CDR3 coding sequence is TGTGCCAGCTCACCACCGCGGGAGCCAAAAGGTAGTACGCAGTATTTT. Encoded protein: CASSPPREPKGSTQYF.

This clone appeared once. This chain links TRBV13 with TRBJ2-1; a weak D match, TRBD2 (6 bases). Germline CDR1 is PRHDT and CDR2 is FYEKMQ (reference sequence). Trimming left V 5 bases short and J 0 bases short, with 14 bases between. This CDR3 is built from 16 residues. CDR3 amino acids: CASSPGGGSSYNEQFF. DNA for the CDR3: TGTGCCAGCAGCCCCGGCGGAGGGAGCTCCTACAATGAGCAGTTCTTC.

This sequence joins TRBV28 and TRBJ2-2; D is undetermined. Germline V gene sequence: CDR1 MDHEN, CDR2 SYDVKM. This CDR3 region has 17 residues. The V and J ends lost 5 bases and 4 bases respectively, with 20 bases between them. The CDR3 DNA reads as TGTGCCAGCAGTACGTGGCCCCAGGCTGTGGGCACCGGGGAGCTGTTTTTT. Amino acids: CASSTWPQAVGTGELFF. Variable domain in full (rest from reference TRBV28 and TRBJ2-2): DVKVTQSSRYLVKRTGEKVFLECVQDMDHENMFWYRQDPGLGLRLIYFSYDVKMKEKGDIPEGYSVSREKKERFSLILESASTNQTSMYLCASSTWPQAVGTGELFFGEGSRLTVL.

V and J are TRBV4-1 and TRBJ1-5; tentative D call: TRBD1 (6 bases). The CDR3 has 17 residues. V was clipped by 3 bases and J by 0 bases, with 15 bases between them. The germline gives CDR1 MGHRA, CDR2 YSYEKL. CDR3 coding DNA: TGCGCCAGCAGCCAGCAGGACAGCCTATATAGCAATCAGCCCCAGCATTTT. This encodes CASSQQDSLYSNQPQHF.

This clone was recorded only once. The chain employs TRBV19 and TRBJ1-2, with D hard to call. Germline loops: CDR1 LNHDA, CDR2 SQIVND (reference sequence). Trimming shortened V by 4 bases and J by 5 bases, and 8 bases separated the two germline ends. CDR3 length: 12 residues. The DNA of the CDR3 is TGTGCCAGTAGTACCGCCGGGTATGGCTACACCTTC. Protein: CASSTAGYGYTF. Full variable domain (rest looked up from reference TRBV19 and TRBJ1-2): DGGITQSPKYLFRKEGQNVTLSCEQNLNHDAMYWYRQDPGQGLRLIYYSQIVNDFQKGDIAEGYSVSREKKESFPLTVTSAQKNPTAFYLCASSTAGYGYTFGSGTRLTVV.

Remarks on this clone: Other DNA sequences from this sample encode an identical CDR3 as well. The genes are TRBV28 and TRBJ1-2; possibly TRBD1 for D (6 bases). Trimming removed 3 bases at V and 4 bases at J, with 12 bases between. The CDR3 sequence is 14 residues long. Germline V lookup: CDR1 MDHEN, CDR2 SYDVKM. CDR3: CASSLSGARYGYTF. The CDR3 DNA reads TGTGCCAGCAGTTTGTCGGGGGCTCGCTATGGCTACACCTTC.

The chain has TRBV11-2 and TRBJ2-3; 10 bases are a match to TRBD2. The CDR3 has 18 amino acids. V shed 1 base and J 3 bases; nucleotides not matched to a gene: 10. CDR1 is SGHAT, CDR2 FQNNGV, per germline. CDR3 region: CASSLVVSSGRGTDTQYF. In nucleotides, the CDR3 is TGTGCCAGCAGCTTAGTCGTGTCTAGCGGGAGAGGGACAGATACGCAGTATTTT.

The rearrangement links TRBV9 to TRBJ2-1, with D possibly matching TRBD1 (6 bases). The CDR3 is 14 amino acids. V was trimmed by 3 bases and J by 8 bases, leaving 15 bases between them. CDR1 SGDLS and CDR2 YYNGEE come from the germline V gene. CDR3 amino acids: CASSAGESRHEQFF. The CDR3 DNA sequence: TGTGCCAGCAGCGCAGGGGAAAGTAGGCATGAGCAGTTCTTC.

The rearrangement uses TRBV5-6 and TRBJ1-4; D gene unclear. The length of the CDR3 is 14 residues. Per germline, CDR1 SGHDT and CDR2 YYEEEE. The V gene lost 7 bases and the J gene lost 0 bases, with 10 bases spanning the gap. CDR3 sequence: CASGPDATNEKLFF. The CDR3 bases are TGTGCCAGCGGCCCCGACGCAACTAATGAAAAACTGTTTTTT. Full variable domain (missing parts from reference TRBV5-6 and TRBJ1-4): DAGVTQSPTHLIKTRGQQVTLRCSPKSGHDTVSWYQQALGQGPQFIFQYYEEEERQRGNFPDRFSGHQFPNYSSELNVNALLLGDSALYLCASGPDATNEKLFFGSGTQLSVL.

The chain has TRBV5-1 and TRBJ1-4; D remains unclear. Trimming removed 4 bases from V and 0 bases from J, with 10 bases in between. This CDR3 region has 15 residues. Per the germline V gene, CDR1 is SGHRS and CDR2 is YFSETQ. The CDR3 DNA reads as TGCGCCAGCAGCGGAATGGGAACAACTAATGAAAAACTGTTTTTT. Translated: CASSGMGTTNEKLFF.

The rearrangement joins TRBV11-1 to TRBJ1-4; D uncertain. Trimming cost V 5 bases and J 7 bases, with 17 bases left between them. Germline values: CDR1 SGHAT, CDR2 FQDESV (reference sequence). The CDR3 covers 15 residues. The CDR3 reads CASSASRGSGEKLFF. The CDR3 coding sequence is TGTGCCAGCAGCGCAAGCAGAGGGAGCGGTGAAAAACTGTTTTTT. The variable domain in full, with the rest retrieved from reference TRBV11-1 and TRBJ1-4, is EAEVAQSPRYKITEKSQAVAFWCDPISGHATLYWYRQILGQGPELLVQFQDESVVDDSQLPKDRFSAERLKGVDSTLKIQPAELGDSAMYLCASSASRGSGEKLFFGSGTQLSVL.

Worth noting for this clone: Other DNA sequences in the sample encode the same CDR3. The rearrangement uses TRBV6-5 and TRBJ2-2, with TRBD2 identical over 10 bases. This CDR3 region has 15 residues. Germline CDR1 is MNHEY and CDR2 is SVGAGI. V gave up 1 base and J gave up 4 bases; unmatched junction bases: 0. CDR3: CASSYLAGGTGELFF. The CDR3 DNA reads TGTGCCAGCAGTTACTTAGCGGGAGGCACCGGGGAGCTGTTTTTT.

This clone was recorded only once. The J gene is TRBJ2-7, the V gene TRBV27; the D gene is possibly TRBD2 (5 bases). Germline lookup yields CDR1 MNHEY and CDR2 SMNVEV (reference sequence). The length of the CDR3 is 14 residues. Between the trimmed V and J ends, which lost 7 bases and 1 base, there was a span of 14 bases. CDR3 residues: CASMLGVRSYEQYF. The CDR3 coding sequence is TGTGCCAGCATGCTGGGAGTAAGATCCTACGAGCAGTACTTC.

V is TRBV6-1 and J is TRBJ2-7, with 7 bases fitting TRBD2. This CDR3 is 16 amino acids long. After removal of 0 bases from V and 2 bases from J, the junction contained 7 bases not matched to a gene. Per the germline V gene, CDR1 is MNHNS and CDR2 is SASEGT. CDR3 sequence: CASSEAPYAGAYEQYF. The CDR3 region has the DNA TGTGCCAGCAGTGAAGCTCCCTATGCGGGGGCCTACGAGCAGTACTTC.

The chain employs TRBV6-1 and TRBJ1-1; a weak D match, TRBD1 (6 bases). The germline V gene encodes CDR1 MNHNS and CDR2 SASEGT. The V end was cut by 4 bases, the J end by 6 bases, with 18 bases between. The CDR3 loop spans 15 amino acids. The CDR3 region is CASSGDRSPRAEAFF. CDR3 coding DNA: TGTGCCAGCAGTGGAGACAGGAGCCCTCGCGCTGAAGCTTTCTTT.

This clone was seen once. The CDR3 reads CASSESRVSGNEQYF. The DNA of the CDR3 is TGCGCCAGCAGTGAGTCGAGGGTTAGCGGGAACGAGCAGTACTTC. The chain uses TRBV10-1 and TRBJ2-7, with 8 bases lining up with TRBD2. The V segment lost 0 bases and the J segment 5 bases; nucleotides outside the gene matches: 6. The CDR3 contains 15 residues. Looked up from germline, CDR1 is WNHNN and CDR2 is SYGVQD (reference sequence).